Below are 8 T cell receptor beta chains sequenced from a single sample in a study of T cells in Graves' hyperthyroidism and ophthalmopathy. TCR beta CDR3 regions were amplified from RNA transcripts. First-round RT-PCR of the TCR CDR3 relied on the HTBI primer set. TCRdb reprocessed the multiplex PCR reads via MiXCR and lists one record per CDR3 protein. The table records hundreds of thousands of distinct CDR3 sequences, around a fifth of them present only once. Sequenced: blood. The receptors here all came from a man in his fifties with Graves' ophthalmopathy.

Concerning this clonotype: This sequence may be a read error, since a much larger clone differs from it by one base. This chain links TRBV11-2 with TRBJ2-2; D unresolved. The CDR3 spans 14 residues. From germline, CDR1 is SGHAT and CDR2 FQNNGV. For the CDR3, the DNA is TGTGCCAGCGGCTTACCGGCAAACACCGGGGAGCTGTTTTTT. Amino acids: CASGLPANTGELFF. The full variable domain, in which reference TRBV11-2 and TRBJ2-2 provide the parts outside the CDR3, is EAGVAQSPRYKIIEKRQSVAFWCNPISGHATLYWYQQILGQGPKLLIQFQNNGVVDDSQLPKDRFSAERLKGVDSTLKIQPAKLEDSAVYLCASGLPANTGELFFGEGSRLTVL.

This clonotype was seen repeatedly, ten times or more. The rearrangement joins TRBV12-3 or TRBV12-4 to TRBJ1-2; D possibly corresponds to TRBD1 (5 bases). The CDR3 totals 13 residues. Trimming took 5 bases from V and 4 from J, leaving 11 bases between them. The CDR3 is CASSPDRAYGYTF. Written as DNA, the CDR3 is TGTGCCAGCAGTCCAGACAGAGCCTATGGCTACACCTTC.

V is TRBV10-3 and J is TRBJ2-1; 7 nucleotides line up with TRBD1. Germline assignment: CDR1 ENHRY and CDR2 SYGVKD. The CDR3 contains 15 residues. Germline trimming cut 4 bases from V and 5 bases from J; bases unmatched to any gene: 8. The CDR3 sequence is CAISVGQGVNNEQFF. The CDR3 DNA follows: TGTGCCATCAGTGTGGGGCAGGGGGTGAACAATGAGCAGTTCTTC.

This clonotype was detected many times. The chain links TRBV5-1 to TRBJ2-1; a weak D match, TRBD2 (5 bases). The length of the CDR3 is 14 residues. The V gene's germline CDR1 is SGHRS and CDR2 YFSETQ. Trimming took off 7 bases at V and 3 bases at J, with 14 bases between the two ends. The CDR3 sequence is CASRPIGVYNEQFF. DNA of the CDR3: TGCGCCAGCCGCCCGATCGGGGTCTACAATGAGCAGTTCTTC.

At least ten counts were recorded for this clonotype. V usage is TRBV30 and J usage is TRBJ2-5; D uncertain. In germline, CDR1 is GTSNPN, CDR2 SVGIG (reference sequence). V gave up 2 bases and J gave up 1 base, with 8 bases separating them. The CDR3 contains 13 residues. CDR3 residues: CAWSLAVQETQYF. The CDR3, as DNA: TGTGCCTGGAGTCTGGCAGTCCAAGAGACCCAGTACTTC.

The rearrangement uses TRBV28 and TRBJ1-4; no reliable D call. Deletions cut 3 bases from V and 6 bases from J, with 11 bases between. The length of the CDR3 is 14 residues. Germline-derived CDR1 and CDR2 are MDHEN and SYDVKM. CDR3 region: CASSLGGVDEKLFF. In DNA, the CDR3 is TGTGCCAGCAGTTTGGGCGGGGTTGATGAAAAACTGTTTTTT. Together with reference TRBV28 and TRBJ1-4, the CDR3 gives the full variable domain: DVKVTQSSRYLVKRTGEKVFLECVQDMDHENMFWYRQDPGLGLRLIYFSYDVKMKEKGDIPEGYSVSREKKERFSLILESASTNQTSMYLCASSLGGVDEKLFFGSGTQLSVL.

This clonotype was seen ten or more times. The chain uses TRBV10-3 and TRBJ1-1, with D possibly TRBD1 on 5 matching bases. The V gene's germline CDR1 is ENHRY and CDR2 SYGVKD. The CDR3 has 15 residues. V lost 10 bases and J lost 0, with 18 bases in between. The CDR3 here is CASREEGRLNTEAFF. The CDR3 DNA follows: TGTGCCAGCAGGGAAGAAGGTCGACTGAACACTGAAGCTTTCTTT.

The CDR3 loop is CASSQEAGANTDTQYF. DNA for the CDR3: TGTGCCAGCAGCCAAGAAGCGGGAGCGAACACAGATACGCAGTATTTT. The gene calls are TRBV14 and TRBJ2-3; 8 positions match TRBD2. Looked up from germline, CDR1 is SGHDN and CDR2 is FVKESK. The CDR3 is made up of 16 amino acids. Germline trimming cut 0 bases from V and 2 bases from J; bases unmatched to any gene: 4.